These 9 T cell receptor beta chains came from one sample sequenced in a study of T cell responses to AZD1222 COVID-19 vaccine. Profiled with immunoSEQ multiplex PCR; TCRdb holds only in-frame clones, not every one. The sample carries more than 85,000 clones, about four fifths recorded once. Specimen: peripheral blood, collected on day 0 of AZD1222 vaccination. These receptors all stem from an adult in good health.

The gene calls are TRBV20-1 and TRBJ2-7; 8 bases line up with TRBD1. V shed 3 bases, J shed 6 bases, and the junction held 7 bases outside the gene matches. The CDR3 loop spans 13 amino acids. The germline CDR1 and CDR2 sequences are DFQATT and SNEGSKA (reference sequence). CDR3: CSASVDRVSEQYF. The CDR3 DNA reads as TGCAGTGCTAGTGTGGACAGGGTGTCCGAGCAGTACTTC.

This clone came up a few times. V is TRBV11-2 and J is TRBJ2-1; TRBD2 agrees at 16 bases. The CDR3 runs to 16 residues. V shed 5 bases, J shed 12 bases, and the junction held 10 bases outside the gene matches. CDR1 and CDR2 from the germline V gene are SGHAT and FQNNGV. Here the CDR3 reads CASSHGTSGRGSRQFF. The DNA for the CDR3 is TGTGCCAGCAGCCACGGGACTAGCGGGAGGGGGTCAAGGCAGTTCTTC.

V gene TRBV7-2 combines with J gene TRBJ1-2; possibly TRBD1 for D (6 bases). V was trimmed by 4 bases and J by 4 bases, leaving 16 bases between them. This CDR3 region has 15 residues. Germline assignment: CDR1 SGHTA and CDR2 FQGNSA. The chain's CDR3 is CASSSATGYGYGYTF. The CDR3 DNA reads TGTGCCAGCAGCTCGGCCACAGGGTATGGCTATGGCTACACCTTC. The entire variable domain, with the rest obtained from reference TRBV7-2 and TRBJ1-2, is as follows: GAGVSQSPSNKVTEKGKDVELRCDPISGHTALYWYRQSLGQGLEFLIYFQGNSAPDKSGLPSDRFSAERTGGSVSTLTIQRTQQEDSAVYLCASSSATGYGYGYTFGSGTRLTVV.

V gene TRBV28 combines with J gene TRBJ1-6; 8 nucleotides line up with TRBD1. This CDR3 is 15 amino acids long. From germline, CDR1 is MDHEN and CDR2 SYDVKM. V gave up 4 bases and J gave up 7 bases; unmatched junction bases: 6. CDR3 nucleotides: TGTGCCAGCAGTTCCCCGACAGGGGCGAATTCACCCCTCCACTTT. This translates into CASSSPTGANSPLHF.

The chain combines TRBV2 with TRBJ2-3; possible D gene TRBD1, 5 bases. The CDR3 covers 12 residues. Looked up from germline, CDR1 is SNHLY and CDR2 is FYNNEI. V was cut by 4 bases and J by 6 bases, with 8 bases left in between. CDR3 nucleotides: TGTGCCAGCAGTGTAGGGGTTGATACGCAGTATTTT. Encoded protein: CASSVGVDTQYF.

V and J are TRBV5-1 and TRBJ2-6, with 12 bases fitting TRBD1. V lost 5 bases and J lost 2; bases outside the gene matches: 5. Germline V lookup: CDR1 SGHRS, CDR2 YFSETQ. This CDR3 has 17 amino acids. The CDR3 here is CASSSGTGGTGANVLTF. In DNA form, the CDR3 reads TGCGCCAGCAGTTCCGGGACAGGGGGCACTGGGGCCAACGTCCTGACTTTC.

The J gene is TRBJ1-4, the V gene TRBV4-3; tentative D call: TRBD1 (6 bases). This CDR3 comprises 17 residues. Germline CDR1 is LGHNA and CDR2 is YSLEER. V was cut by 1 base and J by 3 bases, with 15 bases left in between. Written as DNA, the CDR3 is TGCGCCAGCAGCCAAGTGCCCAGACAGGTAGCTAATGAAAAACTGTTTTTT. This gives the protein CASSQVPRQVANEKLFF.

CDR3 loop: CASSSTEKLFF. In DNA form, the CDR3 reads TGTGCCAGCAGCTCTACCGAAAAACTGTTTTTT. The V and J genes are TRBV12-3 or TRBV12-4 and TRBJ1-4; D is undetermined. V was trimmed by 6 bases and J by 8 bases, leaving 7 bases between them. CDR3 size: 11 residues.

The gene calls are TRBV9 and TRBJ1-2; TRBD1 agrees at 11 bases. Germline values: CDR1 SGDLS, CDR2 YYNGEE. This CDR3 comprises 15 residues. V shed 4 bases and J 3 bases; nucleotides not matched to a gene: 5. CDR3 region: CASSTRTGGDYGYTF. CDR3 sequence (DNA): TGTGCCAGCAGCACCCGGACAGGGGGCGACTATGGCTACACCTTC.